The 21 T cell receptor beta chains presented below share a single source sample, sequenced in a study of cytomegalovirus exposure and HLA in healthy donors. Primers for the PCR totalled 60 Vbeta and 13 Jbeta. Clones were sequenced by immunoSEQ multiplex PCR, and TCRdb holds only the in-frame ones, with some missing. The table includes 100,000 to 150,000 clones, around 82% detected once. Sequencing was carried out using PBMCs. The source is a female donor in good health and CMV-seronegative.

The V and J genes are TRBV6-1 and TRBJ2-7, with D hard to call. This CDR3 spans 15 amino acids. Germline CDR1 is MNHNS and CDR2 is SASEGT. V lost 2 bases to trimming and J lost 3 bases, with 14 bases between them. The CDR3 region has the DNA TGTGCCAGCAGTGAACTGGGTGGCAGGAACTACGAGCAGTACTTC. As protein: CASSELGGRNYEQYF.

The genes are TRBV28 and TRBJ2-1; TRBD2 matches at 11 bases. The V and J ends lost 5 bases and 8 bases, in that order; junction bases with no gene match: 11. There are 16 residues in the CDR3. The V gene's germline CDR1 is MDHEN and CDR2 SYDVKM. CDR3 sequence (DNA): TGTGCCAGCAGTGCTCCCGGGACTAGCGGCTGGGATGAGCAGTTCTTC. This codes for CASSAPGTSGWDEQFF.

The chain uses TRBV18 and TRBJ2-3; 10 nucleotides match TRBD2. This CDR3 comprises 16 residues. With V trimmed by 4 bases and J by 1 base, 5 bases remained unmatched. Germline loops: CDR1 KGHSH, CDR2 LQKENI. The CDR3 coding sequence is TGTGCCAGCTCACACGACCTAGCGGGAGGCACAGATACGCAGTATTTT. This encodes CASSHDLAGGTDTQYF. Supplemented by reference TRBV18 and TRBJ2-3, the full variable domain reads NAGVMQNPRHLVRRRGQEARLRCSPMKGHSHVYWYRQLPEEGLKFMVYLQKENIIDESGMPKERFSAEFPKEGPSILRIQQVVRGDSAAYFCASSHDLAGGTDTQYFGPGTRLTVL.

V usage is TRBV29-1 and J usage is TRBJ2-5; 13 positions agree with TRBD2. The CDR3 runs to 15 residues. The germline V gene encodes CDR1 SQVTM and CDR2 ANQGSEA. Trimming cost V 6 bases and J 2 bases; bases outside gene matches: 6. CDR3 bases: TGCAGCGTCACCGGGACTAGCGGGGCACAAGAGACCCAGTACTTC. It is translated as CSVTGTSGAQETQYF.

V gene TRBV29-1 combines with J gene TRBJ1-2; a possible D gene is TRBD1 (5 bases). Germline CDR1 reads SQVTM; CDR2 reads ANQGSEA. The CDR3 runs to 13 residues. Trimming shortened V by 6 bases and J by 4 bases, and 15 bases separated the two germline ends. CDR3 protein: CSVGRDSVYGYTF. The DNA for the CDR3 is TGCAGCGTGGGCCGGGACTCCGTCTATGGCTACACCTTC.

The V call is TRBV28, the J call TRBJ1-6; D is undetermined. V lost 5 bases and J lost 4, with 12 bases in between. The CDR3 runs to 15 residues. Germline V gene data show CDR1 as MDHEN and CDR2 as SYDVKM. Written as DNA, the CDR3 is TGTGCCAGCAGTGCCTCGGGTGGTTATAATTCACCCCTCCACTTT. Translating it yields CASSASGGYNSPLHF. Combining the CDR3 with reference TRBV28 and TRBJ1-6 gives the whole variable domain DVKVTQSSRYLVKRTGEKVFLECVQDMDHENMFWYRQDPGLGLRLIYFSYDVKMKEKGDIPEGYSVSREKKERFSLILESASTNQTSMYLCASSASGGYNSPLHFGNGTRLTVT.

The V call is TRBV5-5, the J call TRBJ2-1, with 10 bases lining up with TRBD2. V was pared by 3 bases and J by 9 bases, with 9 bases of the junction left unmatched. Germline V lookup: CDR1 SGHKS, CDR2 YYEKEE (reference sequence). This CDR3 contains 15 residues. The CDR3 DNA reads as TGTGCCAGCAGCTCAACACCGGGACTAGCGAGTGAGCAGTTCTTC. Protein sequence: CASSSTPGLASEQFF.

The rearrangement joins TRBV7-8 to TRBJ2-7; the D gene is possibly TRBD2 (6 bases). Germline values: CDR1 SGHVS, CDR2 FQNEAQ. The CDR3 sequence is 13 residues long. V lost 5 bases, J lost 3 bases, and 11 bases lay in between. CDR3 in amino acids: CASSGGDGYEQYF. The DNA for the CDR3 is TGTGCCAGCAGCGGCGGGGACGGCTACGAGCAGTACTTC.

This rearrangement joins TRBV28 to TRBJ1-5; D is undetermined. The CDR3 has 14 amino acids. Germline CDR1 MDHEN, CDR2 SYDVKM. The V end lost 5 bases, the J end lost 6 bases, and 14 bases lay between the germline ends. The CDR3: CASSQVPPSQPQHF. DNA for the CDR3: TGTGCCAGCAGTCAAGTCCCCCCTAGTCAGCCCCAGCATTTT.

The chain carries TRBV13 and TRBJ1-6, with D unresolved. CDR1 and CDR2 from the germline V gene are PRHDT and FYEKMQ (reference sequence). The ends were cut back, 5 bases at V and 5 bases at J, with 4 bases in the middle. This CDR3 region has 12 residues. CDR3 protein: CASSRDNSPLHF. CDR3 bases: TGTGCCAGCAGCCGAGATAATTCACCCCTCCACTTT.

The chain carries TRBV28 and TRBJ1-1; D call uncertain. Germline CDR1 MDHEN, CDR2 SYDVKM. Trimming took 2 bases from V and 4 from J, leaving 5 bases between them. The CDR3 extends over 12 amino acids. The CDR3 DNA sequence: TGTGCCAGCAGTTTACCACTCACTGAAGCTTTCTTT. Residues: CASSLPLTEAFF.

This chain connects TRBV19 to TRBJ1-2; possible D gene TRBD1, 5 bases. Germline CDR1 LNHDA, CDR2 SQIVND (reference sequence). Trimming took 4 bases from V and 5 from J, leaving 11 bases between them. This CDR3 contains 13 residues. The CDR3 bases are TGTGCCAGTAGTAAGACCCCAGGGTATGGCTACACCTTC. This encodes CASSKTPGYGYTF.

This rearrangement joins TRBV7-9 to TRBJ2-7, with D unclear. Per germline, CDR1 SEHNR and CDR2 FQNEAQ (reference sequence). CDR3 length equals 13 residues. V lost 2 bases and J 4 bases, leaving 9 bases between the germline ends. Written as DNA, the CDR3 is TGTGCCAGCAGCTTATCCGGGTATTACGAGCAGTACTTC. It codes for CASSLSGYYEQYF. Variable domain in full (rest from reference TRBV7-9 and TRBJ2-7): DTGVSQNPRHKITKRGQNVTFRCDPISEHNRLYWYRQTLGQGPEFLTYFQNEAQLEKSRLLSDRFSAERPKGSFSTLEIQRTEQGDSAMYLCASSLSGYYEQYFGPGTRLTVT.

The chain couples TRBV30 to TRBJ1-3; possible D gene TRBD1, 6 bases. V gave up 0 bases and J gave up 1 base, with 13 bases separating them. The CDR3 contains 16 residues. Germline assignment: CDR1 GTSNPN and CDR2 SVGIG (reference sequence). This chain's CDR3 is CAWSVWDTGSGNTIYF. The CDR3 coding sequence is TGTGCCTGGAGTGTTTGGGACACCGGGTCTGGAAACACCATATATTTT.

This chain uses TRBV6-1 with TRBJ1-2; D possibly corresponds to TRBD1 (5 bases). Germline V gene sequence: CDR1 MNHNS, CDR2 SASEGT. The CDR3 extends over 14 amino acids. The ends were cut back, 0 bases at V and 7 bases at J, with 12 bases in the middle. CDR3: CASSEAPGIGGYTF. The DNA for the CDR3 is TGTGCCAGCAGTGAAGCCCCAGGGATAGGTGGCTACACCTTC.

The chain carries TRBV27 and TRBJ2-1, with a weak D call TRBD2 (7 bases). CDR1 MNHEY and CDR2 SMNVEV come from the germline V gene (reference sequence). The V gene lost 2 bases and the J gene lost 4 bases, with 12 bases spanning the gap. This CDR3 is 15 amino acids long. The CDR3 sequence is CASSLRGGMYNEQFF. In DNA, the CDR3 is TGTGCCAGCAGTTTAAGGGGGGGCATGTACAATGAGCAGTTCTTC.

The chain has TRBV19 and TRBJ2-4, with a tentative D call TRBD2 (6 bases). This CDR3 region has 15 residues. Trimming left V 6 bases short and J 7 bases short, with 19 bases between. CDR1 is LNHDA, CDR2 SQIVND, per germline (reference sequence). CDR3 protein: CASRERGRGGNIQYF. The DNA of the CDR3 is TGTGCCAGTAGAGAAAGAGGCCGTGGAGGGAACATTCAGTACTTC. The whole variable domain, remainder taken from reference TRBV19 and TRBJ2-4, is DGGITQSPKYLFRKEGQNVTLSCEQNLNHDAMYWYRQDPGQGLRLIYYSQIVNDFQKGDIAEGYSVSREKKESFPLTVTSAQKNPTAFYLCASRERGRGGNIQYFGAGTRLSVL.

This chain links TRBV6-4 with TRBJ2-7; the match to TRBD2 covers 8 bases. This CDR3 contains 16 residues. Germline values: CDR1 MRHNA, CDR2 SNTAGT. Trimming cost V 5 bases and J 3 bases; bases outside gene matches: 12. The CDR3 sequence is CASSITGTSIFYEQYF. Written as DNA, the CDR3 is TGTGCCAGCAGTATCACCGGGACTAGTATTTTCTACGAGCAGTACTTC.

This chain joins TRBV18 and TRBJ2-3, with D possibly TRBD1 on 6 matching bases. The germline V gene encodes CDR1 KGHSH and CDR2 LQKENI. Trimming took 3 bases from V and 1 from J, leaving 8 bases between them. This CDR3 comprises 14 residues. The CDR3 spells CASSPRQGTDTQYF. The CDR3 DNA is TGTGCCAGCTCACCTAGACAGGGCACAGATACGCAGTATTTT.

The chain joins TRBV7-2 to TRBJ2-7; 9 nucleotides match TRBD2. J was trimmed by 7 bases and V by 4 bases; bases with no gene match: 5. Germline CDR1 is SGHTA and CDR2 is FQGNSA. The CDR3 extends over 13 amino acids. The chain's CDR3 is CASSSRTSEEQYF. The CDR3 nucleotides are TGTGCCAGCAGCTCCCGGACTAGCGAAGAGCAGTACTTC.

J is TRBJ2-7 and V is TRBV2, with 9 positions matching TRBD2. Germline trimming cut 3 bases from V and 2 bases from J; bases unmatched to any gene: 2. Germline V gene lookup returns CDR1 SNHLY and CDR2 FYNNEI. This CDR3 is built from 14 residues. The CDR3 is CASSDGGGAYEQYF. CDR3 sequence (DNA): TGTGCCAGCAGTGACGGCGGGGGGGCCTACGAGCAGTACTTC.